These T cell receptor beta chains were read from a single sample in a study of CXCR3-negative and CXCR3-positive naive CD8 T cells. TCRdb re-called the 5' RACE reads; every CDR3 protein appears as one record, without DNA. The ten top clones account for 4.3%, within a sample of about 66,000 distinct CDR3 sequences. Specimen: naive CXCR3- CD8+ T cells from blood. These receptors all stem from a human donor in good health. Some clones in this sample may be carry-over from other donors' samples. The CDR3 runs from the conserved cysteine through the conserved F or W. A clone size is listed for some rows: how often the clone was seen (once, few, many), or a class if it is expanded.

CDR3 protein | clone size | J gene | V gene | CDR3 length
CASSIGGGLTEAFF | . | TRBJ1-1 | TRBV19 | 14
CASSYLGDEQFF | . | TRBJ2-1 | TRBV6-5 | 12
CASSYYGSSYEQYF | . | TRBJ2-7 | TRBV6-2/TRBV6-3 | 14
CASSDRGAYNEQFF | . | TRBJ2-1 | TRBV6-4 | 14
CASSLAGGNQPQHF | . | TRBJ1-5 | TRBV7-9 | 14
CASSLTATNEKLFF | . | TRBJ1-4 | TRBV12-3/TRBV12-4 | 14
CRPEGLAGGPTDTQYF | . | TRBJ2-3 | TRBV20-1 | 16
CASSQLHIAGSSYEQYF | . | TRBJ2-7 | TRBV4-3 | 17
CASRLIAGRPESEQFF | . | TRBJ2-1 | TRBV4-1 | 16
CASGYRVTEAFF | . | TRBJ1-1 | TRBV6-6 | 12
CASSVTGTSSNTGELFF | . | TRBJ2-2 | TRBV11-2 | 17
CSGQGAHEQYF | . | TRBJ2-7 | TRBV29-1 | 11
CSAWPLAATNEKLFF | . | TRBJ1-4 | TRBV20-1 | 15
CASSHHRTDTQYF | . | TRBJ2-3 | TRBV7-8 | 13
CASTGRGTYEQYF | . | TRBJ2-7 | TRBV5-1 | 13
CASSGIGGTNTEAFF | . | TRBJ1-1 | TRBV5-5 | 15
CASSYSYRGPDQPQHF | . | TRBJ1-5 | TRBV6-5 | 16
CASSYSVLGDRRYQETQYF | . | TRBJ2-5 | TRBV6-2/TRBV6-3 | 19
CASSYFPGNSYNEQFF | . | TRBJ2-1 | TRBV6-6 | 16
CASSYEDSGANVLTF | . | TRBJ2-6 | TRBV6-2/TRBV6-3 | 15
CASSLAQGIEYEQYF | . | TRBJ2-7 | TRBV7-9 | 15
CASMTRDSRTGYGYTF | . | TRBJ1-2 | TRBV19 | 16
CASRSIRDRGQYF | . | TRBJ2-7 | TRBV6-6 | 13
CSVSGHALLYEQYF | . | TRBJ2-7 | TRBV29-1 | 14
CASSAVGTGNTEAFF | . | TRBJ1-1 | TRBV7-9 | 15
CASFRQGYPLQETQYF | . | TRBJ2-5 | TRBV7-2 | 16
CASSSQGGRALNTEAFF | . | TRBJ1-1 | TRBV12-3/TRBV12-4 | 17
CSARAAGREESPLHF | . | TRBJ1-6 | TRBV20-1 | 15
CSVMPTDSYEQYF | . | TRBJ2-7 | TRBV29-1 | 13
CASSLPADRETYEQYF | . | TRBJ2-7 | TRBV5-5 | 16
CASSLRGAGDTQYF | . | TRBJ2-3 | TRBV7-9 | 14
CASSLLRMETQYF | . | TRBJ2-5 | TRBV6-5 | 13
CASSPDPPLSAGKNEQYF | . | TRBJ2-7 | TRBV28 | 18
CASSLEPEEDKELMNTEAFF | . | TRBJ1-1 | TRBV11-3 | 20
CSGNQGNTIYF | . | TRBJ1-3 | TRBV29-1 | 11
CASSFLSVGNYEQYF | medium-sized | TRBJ2-7 | TRBV5-1 | 15
CASSTQGQAYEQYF | . | TRBJ2-7 | TRBV7-9 | 14
CATSRGRQGGKDGYTF | . | TRBJ1-2 | TRBV15 | 16
CASSAEAPGPDYEQYF | . | TRBJ2-7 | TRBV7-9 | 16
CASSPGQGGSYEQYF | . | TRBJ2-7 | TRBV19 | 15
CASSLSGDYGYTF | . | TRBJ1-2 | TRBV7-3 | 13
CASSSALDYEQYF | . | TRBJ2-7 | TRBV7-6 | 13
CASSPGPGTEAFF | . | TRBJ1-1 | TRBV7-8 | 13
CASSFRGVSSYEQYF | . | TRBJ2-7 | TRBV28 | 15
CASSSLAGGSSYEQYF | . | TRBJ2-7 | TRBV7-6 | 16
CASSFFQLTGELFF | . | TRBJ2-2 | TRBV28 | 14
CASSLSGTGGASNQPQHF | . | TRBJ1-5 | TRBV19 | 18
CASSKARTSGHSYEQYF | . | TRBJ2-7 | TRBV21-1 | 17
CASSETGEPEKLFF | . | TRBJ1-4 | TRBV5-1 | 14
CASSYGLLGGRDPHEQFF | . | TRBJ2-1 | TRBV6-2/TRBV6-3 | 18
CASSLEISGPLDYEQYF | . | TRBJ2-7 | TRBV14 | 17
CSVMVPTYNEQFF | . | TRBJ2-1 | TRBV29-1 | 13
CASSQTGTDYYEQYF | . | TRBJ2-7 | TRBV14 | 15